This T cell receptor beta chain emerged from a study of T-cell reconstitution after alpha-beta-depleted transplantation in children (dated by TCRdb to 2016 to 2017). Regarding the complete study: The study quantitatively tracked T-cell immune reconstitution after TCRalphabeta/CD19-depleted allogeneic hematopoietic cell transplantation in children using TCR repertoire profiling.

For this chain, trimming is 7 bases at the V end and 0 bases at the J end, and the number of junction bases without a gene match is 5. CDR1 and CDR2 are drawn from the germline V gene: SQVTM, ANQGSEA. The CDR3 contains 14 residues, cysteine and phenylalanine counted. The kept DNA is CDR3 alone, 42 bases in frame from the first base. About this clonotype: Its antigen is currently not known. Base-call qualities are not available, and no considerably larger clone is one nucleotide away.

Preparation of the library involved PCR. Sequencing instrument: Illumina HiSeq 2500. TCR libraries were prepared with molecular barcoding, using unique molecular identifiers to normalize TCRbeta repertoire quantification. Using fastp trimming at Q25 and MiXCR clonotype assembly, TCRdb reanalyzed the public sequencing data and kept in-frame beta chains. One record per CDR3 amino acid sequence lists the most common genes and DNA. This sample lists about 230,000 distinct CDR3 sequences; about 9.5% were detected once. Around 6.2% of the sample lies in the top ten. Recombination linked TRBV29-1 to TRBJ2-5; TRBD1 agrees with 10 junctional bases. This specimen was PBMCs from the stem cell graft donor, taken from the stem cell graft. The source is a human donor who donated a stem cell graft to a child with acute lymphoblastic leukemia. The DNA sequence follows: TGCAGCGGAGGACAGGGGGGGAACCAAGAGACCCAGTACTTC. It translates to CSGGQGGNQETQYF.